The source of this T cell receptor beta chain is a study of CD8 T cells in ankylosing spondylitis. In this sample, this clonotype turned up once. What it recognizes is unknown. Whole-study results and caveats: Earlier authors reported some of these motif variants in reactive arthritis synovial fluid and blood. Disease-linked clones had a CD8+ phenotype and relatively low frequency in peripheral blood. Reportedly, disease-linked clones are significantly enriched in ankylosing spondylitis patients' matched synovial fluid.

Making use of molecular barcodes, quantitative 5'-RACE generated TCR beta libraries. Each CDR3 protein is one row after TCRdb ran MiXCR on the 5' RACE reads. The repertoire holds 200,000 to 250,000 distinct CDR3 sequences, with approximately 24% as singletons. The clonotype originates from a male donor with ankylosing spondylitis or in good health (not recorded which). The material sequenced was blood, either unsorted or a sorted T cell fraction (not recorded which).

CDR3 in DNA: TGTGCCAGCAGCGTAGGAGTTTCCGGGACTAGCTTTGAGACCCAGTACTTC. This translates into CASSVGVSGTSFETQYF. The V call is TRBV9, the J call TRBJ2-5, with 9 bases identical to TRBD2. The CDR3 is made up of 17 amino acids. The V gene's germline CDR1 is SGDLS and CDR2 YYNGEE. Unmatched junction bases numbered 11, after V lost 0 bases and J lost 5 bases.